The source of this T cell receptor (beta chain) is a study of shared clonotypes between healthy human individuals. Findings and caveats of the study: Rarefaction exposed incomplete sorted-subset sequencing despite large depth. Clonotypes shared by all four sorted-subset donors had higher generation probabilities than non-shared clonotypes.

Trimming took 8 bases from V and 3 from J; bases not matched to a gene: 12. The CDR3 extends over 16 amino acids. Germline CDR1 SGHVS, CDR2 FQNEAQ. Sequencing was at deep level. Profiled with immunoSEQ multiplex PCR; TCRdb holds only in-frame clones, not every one. Of some 1,900,000 clones detected, approximately 94% appear once; the ten largest clones hold 1% to 1.5%. About this clone: The antigen remains unidentified.

Positive CCR7 selection of CD45RO-negative cells yielded the naive CD8 cells, and terminally differentiated effector memory CD45RA+ cells were excluded. The chain uses TRBV7-8 and TRBJ2-2, with TRBD2 identical over 7 bases. Sequencing was carried out using naive CD8+ T cells sorted from blood. The source of this sequence is a young man in good health. In DNA, the CDR3 is TGTGCCAGCCTCACTTTTCGGGGAGGGGACACCGGGGAGCTGTTTTTT. Translating it yields CASLTFRGGDTGELFF.